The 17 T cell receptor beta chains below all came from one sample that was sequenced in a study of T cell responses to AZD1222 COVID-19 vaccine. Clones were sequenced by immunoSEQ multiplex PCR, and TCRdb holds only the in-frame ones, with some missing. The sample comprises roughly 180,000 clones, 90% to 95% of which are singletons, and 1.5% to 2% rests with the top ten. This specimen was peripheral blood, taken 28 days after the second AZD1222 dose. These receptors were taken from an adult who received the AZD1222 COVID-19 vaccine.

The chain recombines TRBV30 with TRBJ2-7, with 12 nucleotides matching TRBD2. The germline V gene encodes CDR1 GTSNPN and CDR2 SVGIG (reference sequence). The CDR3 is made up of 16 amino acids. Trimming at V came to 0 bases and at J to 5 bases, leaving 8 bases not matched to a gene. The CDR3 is CAWSVPRTSGTNEQYF. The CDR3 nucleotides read TGTGCCTGGAGTGTACCTCGGACTAGCGGGACAAACGAGCAGTACTTC.

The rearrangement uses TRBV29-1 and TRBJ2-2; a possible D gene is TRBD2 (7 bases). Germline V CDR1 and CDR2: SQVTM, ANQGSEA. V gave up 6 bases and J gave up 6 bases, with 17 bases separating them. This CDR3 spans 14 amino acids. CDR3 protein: CSVVSGGDAGELFF. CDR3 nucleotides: TGCAGCGTAGTCTCGGGGGGCGATGCCGGGGAGCTGTTTTTT.

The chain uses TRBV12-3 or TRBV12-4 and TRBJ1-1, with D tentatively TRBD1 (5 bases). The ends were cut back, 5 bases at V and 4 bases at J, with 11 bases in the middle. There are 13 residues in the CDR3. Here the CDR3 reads CASSPREGTEAFF. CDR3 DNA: TGTGCCAGCAGTCCCAGGGAGGGCACTGAAGCTTTCTTT.

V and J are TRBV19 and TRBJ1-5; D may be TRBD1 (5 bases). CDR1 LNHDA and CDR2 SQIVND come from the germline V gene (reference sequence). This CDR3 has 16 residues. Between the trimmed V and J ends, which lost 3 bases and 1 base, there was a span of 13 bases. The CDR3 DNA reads TGTGCCAGTAGTATCGAGGGGCGCGGGAGCAATCAGCCCCAGCATTTT. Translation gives CASSIEGRGSNQPQHF.

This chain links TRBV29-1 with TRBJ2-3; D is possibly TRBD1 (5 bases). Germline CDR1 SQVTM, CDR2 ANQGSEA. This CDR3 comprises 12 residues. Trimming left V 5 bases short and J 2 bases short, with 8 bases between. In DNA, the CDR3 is TGCAGCGTTAGCAGGGACACAGATACGCAGTATTTT. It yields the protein CSVSRDTDTQYF.

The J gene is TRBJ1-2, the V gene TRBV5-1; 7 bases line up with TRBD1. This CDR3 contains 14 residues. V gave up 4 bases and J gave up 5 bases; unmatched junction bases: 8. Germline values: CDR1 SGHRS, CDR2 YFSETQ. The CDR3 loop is CASSAAGGPYGYTF. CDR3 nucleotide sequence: TGCGCCAGCAGCGCCGCAGGGGGTCCTTATGGCTACACCTTC. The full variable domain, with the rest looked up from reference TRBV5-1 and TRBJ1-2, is KAGVTQTPRYLIKTRGQQVTLSCSPISGHRSVSWYQQTPGQGLQFLFEYFSETQRNKGNFPGRFSGRQFSNSRSEMNVSTLELGDSALYLCASSAAGGPYGYTFGSGTRLTVV.

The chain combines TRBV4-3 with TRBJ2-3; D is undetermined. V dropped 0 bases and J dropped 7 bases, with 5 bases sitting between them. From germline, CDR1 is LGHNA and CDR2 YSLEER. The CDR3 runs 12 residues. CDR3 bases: TGCGCCAGCAGCCAAGATTCCTATACGCAGTATTTT. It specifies CASSQDSYTQYF.

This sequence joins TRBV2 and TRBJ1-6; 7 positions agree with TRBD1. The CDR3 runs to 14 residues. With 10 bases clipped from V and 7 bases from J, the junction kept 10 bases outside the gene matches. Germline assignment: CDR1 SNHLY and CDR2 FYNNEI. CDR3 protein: CATDRGDRNSPLHF. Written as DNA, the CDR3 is TGTGCCACTGACAGAGGGGACAGAAATTCACCCCTCCACTTT.

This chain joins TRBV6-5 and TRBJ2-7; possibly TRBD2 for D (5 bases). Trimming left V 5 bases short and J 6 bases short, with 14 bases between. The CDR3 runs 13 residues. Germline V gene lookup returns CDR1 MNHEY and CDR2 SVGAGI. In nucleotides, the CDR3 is TGTGCCAGCAGTCCCCTAATCCGGGGCGAGCAGTACTTC. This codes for CASSPLIRGEQYF.

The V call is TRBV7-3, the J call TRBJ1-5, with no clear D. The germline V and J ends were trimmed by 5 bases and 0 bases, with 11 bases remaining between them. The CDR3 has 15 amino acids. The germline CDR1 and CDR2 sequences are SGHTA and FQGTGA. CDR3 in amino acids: CASSQDFLSNQPQHF. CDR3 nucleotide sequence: TGTGCCAGCAGCCAGGACTTCCTTAGCAATCAGCCCCAGCATTTT.

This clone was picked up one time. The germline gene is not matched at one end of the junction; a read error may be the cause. The CDR3: CASSITGTSHSTDTQYF. For the CDR3, the DNA is TGTGCCAGCAGCATAACCGGGACTAGCCATAGCACAGATACGCAGTATTTT. V and J are TRBV7-3 and TRBJ2-3; 9 nucleotides match TRBD2. CDR1 and CDR2 from the germline V gene are SGHTA and FQGTGA. The CDR3 has 17 residues.

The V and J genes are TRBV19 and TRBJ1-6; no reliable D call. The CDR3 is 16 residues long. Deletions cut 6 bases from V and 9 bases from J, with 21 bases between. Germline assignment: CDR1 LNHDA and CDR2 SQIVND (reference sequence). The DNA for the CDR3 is TGTGCCAGTAGCGCAGACCCACGCCAAGCCTTTTCACCCCTCCACTTT. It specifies CASSADPRQAFSPLHF.

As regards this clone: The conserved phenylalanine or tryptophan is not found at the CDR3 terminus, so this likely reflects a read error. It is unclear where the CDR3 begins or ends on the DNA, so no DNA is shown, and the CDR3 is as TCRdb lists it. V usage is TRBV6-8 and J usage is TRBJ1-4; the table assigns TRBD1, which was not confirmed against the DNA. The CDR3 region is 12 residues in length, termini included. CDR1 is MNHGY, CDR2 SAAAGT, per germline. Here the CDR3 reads CASSYPNRRLGA.

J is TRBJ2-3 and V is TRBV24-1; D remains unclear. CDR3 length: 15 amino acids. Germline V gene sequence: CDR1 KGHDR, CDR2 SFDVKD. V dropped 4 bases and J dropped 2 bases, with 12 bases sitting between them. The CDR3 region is CATSDGSILTDTQYF. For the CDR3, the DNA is TGTGCCACCAGTGACGGGTCTATCCTCACAGATACGCAGTATTTT.

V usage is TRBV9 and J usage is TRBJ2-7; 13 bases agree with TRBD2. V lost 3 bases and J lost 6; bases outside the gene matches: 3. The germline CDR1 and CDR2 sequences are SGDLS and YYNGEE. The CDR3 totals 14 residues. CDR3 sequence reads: CASSGTSGRSEQYF. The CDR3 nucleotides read TGTGCCAGCAGCGGGACTAGCGGGAGAAGCGAGCAGTACTTC.

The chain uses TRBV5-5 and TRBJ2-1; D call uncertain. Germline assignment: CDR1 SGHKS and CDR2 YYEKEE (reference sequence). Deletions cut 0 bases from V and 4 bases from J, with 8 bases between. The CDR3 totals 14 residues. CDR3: CASSLEGGYNEQFF. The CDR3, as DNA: TGTGCCAGCAGCTTGGAAGGCGGATACAATGAGCAGTTCTTC.

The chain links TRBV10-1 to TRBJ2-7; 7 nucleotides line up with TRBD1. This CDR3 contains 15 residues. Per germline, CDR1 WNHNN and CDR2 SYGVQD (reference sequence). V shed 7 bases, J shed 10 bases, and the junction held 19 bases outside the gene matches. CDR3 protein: CASTQRDRDPKVQYF. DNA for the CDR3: TGCGCCAGCACTCAGAGAGACAGGGACCCAAAGGTACAGTACTTC.